This T cell receptor beta chain was identified in a study of T cell changes during pregnancy in multiple sclerosis. Assay used: immunoSEQ multiplex PCR; TCRdb lists only in-frame clones, some missing. This table holds around 68,000 clones, about nine tenths found once. The CDR3 is made up of 13 amino acids. From germline, CDR1 is ENHRY and CDR2 SYGVKD. Trimming cost V 10 bases and J 0 bases; bases outside gene matches: 5. The sequencing here drew on peripheral blood, taken in the third trimester of pregnancy. V is TRBV10-3 and J is TRBJ1-1; TRBD1 aligns across 7 bases. This clonotype was obtained from a female donor with multiple sclerosis, enrolled in a pregnancy study. The CDR3 region is CAKRQGVNTEAFF. The CDR3 DNA reads TGTGCCAAACGACAGGGCGTGAACACTGAAGCTTTCTTT.